This TCR beta chain was recorded in a study of cytomegalovirus exposure and HLA in healthy donors. A note on this clone: The antigen is undetermined.

Broader study findings: Accounts indicate the classifier identified cytomegalovirus status with strong specificity and sensitivity. The finding came from a later analysis; first-cohort TCR clusters tended to co-occur in the roughly 120 validation repertoires. Among TCR beta chains, those listed as cytomegalovirus-associated numbered about 160.

The donors were part of the validation cohort, which consisted of under 150 subjects and was separate from the first cohort of about 650 subjects. Using immunoSEQ multiplex PCR, the repertoire was profiled, and TCRdb retains in-frame clones only, with some absent. The table shows 120,000 or so clones, with around 85% occurring only once. Germline loops: CDR1 SGHVS, CDR2 FQNEAQ. CDR3 length: 15 amino acids. Deletions cut 5 bases from V and 14 bases from J, with 24 bases between. The V call is TRBV7-8, the J call TRBJ1-4; TRBD1 is a possible D gene (6 bases). Material for sequencing was PBMCs. The TCR sequence derives from a man in his late teens or twenties in good health and CMV-seropositive. CDR3 sequence reads: CASSPRDITRLMLFF. The CDR3 DNA follows: TGTGCCAGCAGCCCTCGGGACATAACCAGGTTAATGCTGTTTTTT. Full variable domain (missing parts from reference TRBV7-8 and TRBJ1-4): GAGVSQSPRYKVAKRGQDVALRCDPISGHVSLFWYQQALGQGPEFLTYFQNEAQLDKSGLPSDRFFAERPEGSVSTLKIQRTQQEDSAVYLCASSPRDITRLMLFFGSGTQLSVL.